Listed here is a single T cell receptor beta chain. This clonotype has more than one count but fewer than ten. No cognate antigen has been identified for it. Per-base qualities were not stored, and no clone one base away is much larger. The sample is drawn from a study of early T cells in non-severe SARS-CoV-2 infection (dated by TCRdb to the early 2020s). The study in broad terms: TCR sequencing used bulk RNA from unsorted whole blood, so alpha and beta chains could not be paired.

Broader findings and caveats from the paper: Matching against VDJdb was skewed toward anti-spike CD8 responses, likely underestimated virus-specific expansions, and missed private and CD4 specificities.

The CDR3 measures 14 amino acids from cysteine to phenylalanine. Only the CDR3 DNA is retained, 42 bases long and in frame from the first base. CDR1 and CDR2 are read off the germline V gene (reference sequence) as MNHEY and SMNVEV. V is cut by 3 bases and J by 3 bases, and the space between the germline ends is 12 bases. Libraries were built with 5' RACE. The instrument given in TCRdb is NextSeq 500. To correct for sequencing error and PCR bias, the TCR library protocol tagged individual cDNA molecules with unique molecular identifiers. Both TCR alpha and beta chains were sequenced, and tight co-correlation was observed between alpha and beta sequence abundances in each sample. On the authors' methods: V gene, J gene and CDR3 annotation of TCR sequences was performed with Decombinator V4. Expanded TCRs were defined as changing significantly between any two time points under a Poisson model with p below 0.0001. TCR abundances were normalised to the total number of TCRs sequenced per sample and were expressed as counts per million. TRAV1-2 paired with TRAJ12, TRAJ20 or TRAJ33 defined MAIT TCRs, while TRAV10 paired with TRAJ18 defined iNKT TCRs. VDJdb, accessed on 1 November 2021, was searched for TCRs annotated for CMV, EBV and SARS-CoV-2, and TCRs annotated for more than one antigen were excluded. The public reads were quality trimmed at Q25 with fastp and then assembled into clones with MiXCR by TCRdb, keeping productive beta chains. Each entry merges the rows of one CDR3 protein and shows their most common DNA and genes. TCRdb's processing, not the authors', yielded these V and J calls. The sample includes some 38,000 distinct CDR3 sequences, with 4.5% to 7% observed a single time. Jointly, the top ten make up 4.4% of the sample.

A case-control design nested within a healthcare worker cohort in London, UK, was used, with weekly nasopharyngeal swab PCR tests and blood sampling performed. Healthcare workers were enrolled in the week of the UK lockdown, from 23 to 31 March 2020, and were followed every week for up to roughly 16 weeks. The origin of this receptor is an adult who was a healthcare worker with PCR-confirmed SARS-CoV-2 infection or an uninfected control (not recorded which). The material sequenced was whole blood, taken at baseline. This sequence uses TRBV27 and TRBJ2-7, with TRBD1 as a weak D call on 5 bases. CDR3 region: CASSFREINYEQYF. The bases are TGTGCCAGCAGTTTCAGGGAAATAAACTACGAGCAGTACTTC.